Shown below are 26 T cell receptor beta chains from a single sample sequenced in a study of blood T cell repertoires in COVID-19. The protocol was immunoSEQ multiplex PCR, while the TCRdb copy is restricted to in-frame clones and leaves out a portion. The sample consists of hundreds of thousands of clones, 83% of them appearing once. Sequences were obtained from peripheral blood. The source is a woman in her 30s with COVID-19, enrolled during active disease.

The chain links TRBV12-3 or TRBV12-4 to TRBJ2-7; perhaps TRBD2 as D (5 bases). V lost 8 bases to trimming and J lost 7 bases, with 15 bases between them. This CDR3 is 12 amino acids long. The CDR3 sequence is CASVGGLGEQYF. The CDR3 nucleotides read TGTGCCAGCGTTGGCGGGTTGGGGGAGCAGTACTTC.

This rearrangement joins TRBV24-1 to TRBJ2-6; D not certain. The germline CDR1 and CDR2 sequences are KGHDR and SFDVKD. V lost 4 bases and J lost 0, with 6 bases in between. The CDR3 length is 15 residues. The CDR3 DNA follows: TGTGCCACCAGTGACCCGAGCTCTGGGGCCAACGTCCTGACTTTC. This codes for CATSDPSSGANVLTF.

The chain joins TRBV7-9 to TRBJ1-1; 8 nucleotides agree with TRBD1. The germline V gene has CDR1 SEHNR and CDR2 FQNEAQ (reference sequence). The junction had 2 bases not matched to a gene; V was cut back by 5 bases and J by 3 bases. The CDR3 is made up of 13 amino acids. In DNA form, the CDR3 reads TGTGCCAGCAGCGAACAGGGGGACACTGAAGCTTTCTTT. Amino acid sequence: CASSEQGDTEAFF.

The CDR3 DNA sequence: TGTGCCAGCAGCCTCGGGCTAGCGGCAGATACGCAGTATTTT. Translating gives CASSLGLAADTQYF. V usage is TRBV14 and J usage is TRBJ2-3; 7 nucleotides agree with TRBD2. Trimming cost V 4 bases and J 4 bases; bases outside gene matches: 5. Looked up from germline, CDR1 is SGHDN and CDR2 is FVKESK. This CDR3 is 14 amino acids long.

The J gene is TRBJ1-5, the V gene TRBV27; D gene ambiguous. The CDR3 is 14 residues long. The V and J ends lost 6 bases and 3 bases respectively, with 12 bases between them. CDR1 is MNHEY, CDR2 SMNVEV, per germline (reference sequence). As DNA, the CDR3 is TGTGCCAGCAGCTACAGTTCCTACAATCAGCCCCAGCATTTT. The encoded protein is CASSYSSYNQPQHF.

V usage is TRBV13 and J usage is TRBJ2-3, with 7 bases matching TRBD2. V trimming: 5 bases; J trimming: 2 bases; junction bases outside the gene matches: 19. CDR1 and CDR2 (germline): PRHDT, FYEKMQ (reference sequence). CDR3 length equals 19 residues. The CDR3 DNA reads as TGTGCCAGCAGCCCGAAGGATGGCGGGAGAGATTACACCACAGATACGCAGTATTTT. Its translation: CASSPKDGGRDYTTDTQYF.

At least ten counts were recorded for this clone. The rearrangement joins TRBV28 to TRBJ2-3; maybe TRBD1 (6 bases). The germline V gene encodes CDR1 MDHEN and CDR2 SYDVKM. The ends were cut back, 6 bases at V and 0 bases at J, with 13 bases in the middle. This CDR3 contains 15 residues. CDR3 loop: CASRNRVSSTDTQYF. In DNA form, the CDR3 reads TGTGCCAGCAGAAACAGGGTTTCTAGCACAGATACGCAGTATTTT.

This chain joins TRBV7-9 and TRBJ2-4, with a weak D call TRBD1 (5 bases). V gave up 0 bases and J gave up 8 bases, with 14 bases separating them. The CDR3 is 15 residues long. Germline V gene data show CDR1 as SEHNR and CDR2 as FQNEAQ (reference sequence). The DNA for the CDR3 is TGTGCCAGCAGCTTAGCCCCCGCGGAAGGGGACATTCAGTACTTC. This sequence encodes CASSLAPAEGDIQYF. The full variable domain, with the rest looked up from reference TRBV7-9 and TRBJ2-4, is DTGVSQNPRHKITKRGQNVTFRCDPISEHNRLYWYRQTLGQGPEFLTYFQNEAQLEKSRLLSDRFSAERPKGSFSTLEIQRTEQGDSAMYLCASSLAPAEGDIQYFGAGTRLSVL.

The chain joins TRBV10-3 to TRBJ2-5; D is perhaps TRBD1 (6 bases). The germline V gene has CDR1 ENHRY and CDR2 SYGVKD. The germline V and J ends were trimmed by 0 bases and 1 base, with 15 bases remaining between them. This CDR3 comprises 17 residues. CDR3 DNA: TGTGCCATCAGTGAGTCCTCCGGGACACCTCTCCAAGAGACCCAGTACTTC. This gives the protein CAISESSGTPLQETQYF.

The chain recombines TRBV6-5 with TRBJ2-7; 9 positions agree with TRBD2. Germline loops: CDR1 MNHEY, CDR2 SVGAGI. With 10 bases clipped from V and 6 bases from J, the junction kept 13 bases outside the gene matches. This CDR3 is 14 amino acids long. Here the CDR3 reads CATRLAGGSGEQYF. For the CDR3, the DNA is TGTGCCACACGCCTGGCGGGAGGGTCGGGCGAGCAGTACTTC.

The gene calls are TRBV5-8 and TRBJ1-4, with unresolved D. V was pared by 4 bases and J by 0 bases, with 16 bases between. This CDR3 is 17 amino acids long. Germline CDR1 reads SGHTS; CDR2 reads YDEGEE. CDR3 coding DNA: TGTGCCAGCAGCCACGCGGGCGGGTGGGCAACTAATGAAAAACTGTTTTTT. Translation gives CASSHAGGWATNEKLFF.

This clone was seen only a few times. The chain is built from TRBV5-1 and TRBJ2-5, with D perhaps matching TRBD1 (5 bases). Germline CDR1 and CDR2: SGHRS and YFSETQ. CDR3 length: 13 residues. Trimming removed 2 bases at V and 12 bases at J, with 17 bases between. CDR3 loop: CASSFEDQGSKYF. CDR3 DNA sequence: TGCGCCAGCAGCTTTGAAGATCAGGGCTCTAAGTACTTC.

The chain links TRBV9 to TRBJ2-7; 10 nucleotides match TRBD2. Trimming took 2 bases from V and 7 from J; bases not matched to a gene: 9. The CDR3 spans 15 residues. Germline CDR1 SGDLS, CDR2 YYNGEE. CDR3 protein: CASSVGASGSGEQYF. For the CDR3, the DNA is TGTGCCAGCAGCGTCGGGGCTAGCGGGAGCGGGGAGCAGTACTTC.

This chain connects TRBV25-1 to TRBJ2-1, with D tentatively TRBD2 (6 bases). This CDR3 is built from 13 residues. The V gene's germline CDR1 is MGHDK and CDR2 SYGVNS. V lost 8 bases to trimming and J lost 6 bases, with 14 bases between them. CDR3 amino acids: CASSRLEGNEQFF. The CDR3 DNA follows: TGTGCCAGCTCTCGACTAGAAGGCAATGAGCAGTTCTTC.

The gene calls are TRBV4-1 and TRBJ1-5; D is perhaps TRBD1 (6 bases). V lost 0 bases and J 5 bases, leaving 14 bases between the germline ends. The CDR3 is 16 residues long. Germline values: CDR1 MGHRA, CDR2 YSYEKL. The CDR3 region is CASSQESGGRYQPQHF. The CDR3 DNA is TGCGCCAGCAGCCAAGAGTCGGGGGGGCGGTATCAGCCCCAGCATTTT.

V and J are TRBV4-2 and TRBJ2-1, with D hard to call. Germline lookup yields CDR1 LGHNA and CDR2 YNFKEQ. Trimming shortened V by 1 base and J by 1 base, and 11 bases separated the two germline ends. The CDR3 spans 16 residues. CDR3 loop: CASSQANVGSYNEQFF. The DNA of the CDR3 is TGTGCCAGCAGCCAAGCAAACGTCGGGTCCTACAATGAGCAGTTCTTC.

The chain joins TRBV14 to TRBJ1-5; possible D gene TRBD1, 5 bases. Deletions cut 3 bases from V and 2 bases from J, with 8 bases between. CDR3 size: 14 residues. Germline V gives CDR1 SGHDN, CDR2 FVKESK. CDR3 bases: TGTGCCAGCAGCCAGACGGGGGGCAATCAGCCCCAGCATTTT. Protein sequence: CASSQTGGNQPQHF.

This chain joins TRBV30 and TRBJ1-6; D may be TRBD1 (5 bases). The CDR3 extends over 13 amino acids. CDR1 is GTSNPN, CDR2 SVGIG, per germline (reference sequence). The V gene lost 1 base and the J gene lost 8 bases, with 9 bases spanning the gap. The CDR3, as DNA: TGTGCCTGGAGTGACACGGGGGATTCACCCCTCCACTTT. Protein product: CAWSDTGDSPLHF.

This clone was recorded a few times. This chain connects TRBV30 to TRBJ1-2; 7 bases align to TRBD1. The CDR3 totals 12 residues. V lost 1 base, J lost 8 bases, and 4 bases stayed unmatched. The germline gives CDR1 GTSNPN, CDR2 SVGIG (reference sequence). The CDR3 coding sequence is TGTGCCTGGAGTGACACAGGGGTAGGCTACACCTTC. Amino acid sequence: CAWSDTGVGYTF.

The V and J genes are TRBV14 and TRBJ1-2; a possible D gene is TRBD1 (6 bases). CDR3 size: 18 residues. The ends were cut back, 4 bases at V and 0 bases at J, with 21 bases in the middle. CDR1 SGHDN and CDR2 FVKESK come from the germline V gene. The CDR3 sequence is CASSRGAGQRTSNYGYTF. CDR3 bases: TGTGCCAGCAGCCGAGGAGCAGGACAGCGAACCTCTAACTATGGCTACACCTTC.

The V gene is TRBV27, the J gene TRBJ1-1; 7 nucleotides align to TRBD1. CDR1 is MNHEY, CDR2 SMNVEV, per germline (reference sequence). The CDR3 consists of 19 residues. V trimming: 0 bases; J trimming: 0 bases; junction bases outside the gene matches: 13. The CDR3 spells CASSLSLEGQPIMNTEAFF. The CDR3 DNA follows: TGTGCCAGCAGTTTATCGTTAGAGGGACAGCCGATTATGAACACTGAAGCTTTCTTT.

This clone was detected only once. This chain links TRBV11-2 with TRBJ2-2; 14 bases are shared with TRBD2. The CDR3 is made up of 16 amino acids. V gave up 4 bases and J gave up 6 bases; unmatched junction bases: 4. CDR1 and CDR2 (germline): SGHAT, FQNNGV. The CDR3 region has the DNA TGTGCCAGCAGCTCGTGGACTAGCGGGGGGTCCGGGGAGCTGTTTTTT. Its translation is CASSSWTSGGSGELFF.

This clone was seen only a few times. The chain joins TRBV7-2 to TRBJ2-1, with TRBD2 as a possible D gene (5 bases). Germline CDR1 reads SGHTA; CDR2 reads FQGNSA. The CDR3 is 13 amino acids. Trimming removed 3 bases from V and 8 bases from J, with 11 bases in between. CDR3 DNA: TGTGCCAGCAGCTTGCCAGTGGAGGATGAGCAGTTCTTC. As protein: CASSLPVEDEQFF. The whole variable domain, remainder taken from reference TRBV7-2 and TRBJ2-1, is GAGVSQSPSNKVTEKGKDVELRCDPISGHTALYWYRQSLGQGLEFLIYFQGNSAPDKSGLPSDRFSAERTGGSVSTLTIQRTQQEDSAVYLCASSLPVEDEQFFGPGTRLTVL.

This sequence joins TRBV27 and TRBJ1-6, with no clear D. Germline loops: CDR1 MNHEY, CDR2 SMNVEV (reference sequence). Trimming left V 3 bases short and J 6 bases short, with 9 bases between. The CDR3 contains 14 residues. The CDR3 DNA is TGTGCCAGCAGTTTTCTTCTCGGTAATTCACCCCTCCACTTT. This translates into CASSFLLGNSPLHF.

CDR3 nucleotide sequence: TGTGCCAGCAGCGCCTCTAGCGGGGGAAGCACAGATACGCAGTATTTT. It yields the protein CASSASSGGSTDTQYF. The rearrangement joins TRBV9 to TRBJ2-3; the match to TRBD2 covers 10 bases. The V segment lost 3 bases and the J segment 0 bases; nucleotides outside the gene matches: 4. The CDR3 has 16 residues. The V gene's germline CDR1 is SGDLS and CDR2 YYNGEE.

In its sample, this clone was seen once. The J gene is TRBJ1-1, the V gene TRBV6-5, with a possible D match to TRBD1 (6 bases). CDR3 size: 15 residues. Per the germline V gene, CDR1 is MNHEY and CDR2 is SVGAGI. V was pared by 2 bases and J by 4 bases, with 14 bases between. CDR3 in DNA: TGTGCCAGCAGTTACACAGGGTCGCTAAGCACTGAAGCTTTCTTT. It translates to CASSYTGSLSTEAFF.